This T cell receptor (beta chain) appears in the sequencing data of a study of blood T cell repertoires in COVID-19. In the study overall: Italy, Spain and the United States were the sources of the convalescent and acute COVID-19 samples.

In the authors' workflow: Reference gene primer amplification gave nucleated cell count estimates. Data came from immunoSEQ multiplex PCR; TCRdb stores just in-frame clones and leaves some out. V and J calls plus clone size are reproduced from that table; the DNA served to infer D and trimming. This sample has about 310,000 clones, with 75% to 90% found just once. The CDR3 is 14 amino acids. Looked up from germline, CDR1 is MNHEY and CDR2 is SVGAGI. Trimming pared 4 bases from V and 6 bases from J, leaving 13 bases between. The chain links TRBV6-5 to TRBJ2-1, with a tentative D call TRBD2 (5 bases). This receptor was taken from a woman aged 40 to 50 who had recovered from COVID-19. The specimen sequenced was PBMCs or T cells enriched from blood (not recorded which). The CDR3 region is CASSSGGLSNEQFF. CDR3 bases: TGTGCCAGCAGTTCCGGAGGTCTGAGCAATGAGCAGTTCTTC.